This TCR beta chain was captured in a study of lung T cells in sarcoidosis with Löfgren's syndrome. Study-level results: Versus controls, Löfgren's syndrome patients reportedly showed TRAV12-1 and TRBV2 as most expanded. Shared TRAV12-1 and TRBV2 CDR3 motifs were reported across several patients. TRBV2 was the preferred pairing partner of TRAV12-1, with similar CDR3s.

The CDR3 extends over 14 amino acids. In germline, CDR1 is KGHSH, CDR2 LQKENI. Trimming removed 3 bases from V and 5 bases from J, with 11 bases in between. MiXCR, applied by TCRdb to the reads, yields one record per CDR3 protein. This table holds 1,500 to 2,000 distinct CDR3 sequences, 25% to 30% found once. This clonotype is medium-sized within its sample. Its antigen is still unknown. The chain couples TRBV18 to TRBJ1-5, with TRBD1 as a possible D gene (5 bases). Material for sequencing was CD4+ T cells from bronchoalveolar lavage. The receptor's source is a human donor with sarcoidosis (Löfgren's syndrome or another form), or a control subject (not recorded which). This CDR3 reads CASSPNGRDQPQHF. CDR3 DNA sequence: TGTGCCAGCTCACCGAACGGCAGGGATCAGCCCCAGCATTTT.